Presented here are 21 T cell receptor beta chains from one specimen sequenced in a study of blood T cell repertoires in COVID-19. Sequencing used immunoSEQ multiplex PCR; TCRdb keeps in-frame clones, though not all of them. The sample includes about 210,000 clones, about 85% seen only once; the top ten take 20% to 25%. The sample was PBMCs or T cells enriched from blood (not recorded which). These receptors were obtained from a woman in her forties in a cohort exposed to, infected with or recovered from COVID-19 (not recorded which).

The chain joins TRBV5-1 to TRBJ1-1, with 8 bases that match TRBD1. The V segment lost 4 bases and the J segment 8 bases; nucleotides outside the gene matches: 7. The germline V gene encodes CDR1 SGHRS and CDR2 YFSETQ. This CDR3 region has 13 residues. This chain's CDR3 is CASSLGWTGEAFF. The DNA of the CDR3 is TGCGCCAGCAGCCTGGGATGGACAGGGGAAGCTTTCTTT.

In its sample, this clone was seen a few times. The gene calls are TRBV11-2 and TRBJ1-1, with D maybe TRBD1 (5 bases). V lost 0 bases to trimming and J lost 7 bases, with 9 bases between them. From germline, CDR1 is SGHAT and CDR2 FQNNGV. The CDR3 has 13 residues. In DNA form, the CDR3 reads TGTGCCAGCAGCTTAGAACCCAGGGTTGAAGCTTTCTTT. This gives the protein CASSLEPRVEAFF. The full variable domain, its missing parts supplied by reference TRBV11-2 and TRBJ1-1, is EAGVAQSPRYKIIEKRQSVAFWCNPISGHATLYWYQQILGQGPKLLIQFQNNGVVDDSQLPKDRFSAERLKGVDSTLKIQPAKLEDSAVYLCASSLEPRVEAFFGQGTRLTVV.

Written as DNA, the CDR3 is TGTGCCAGCAGCTTAGATGGTTGGGCCGTGGAGACCCAGTACTTC. Its protein product is CASSLDGWAVETQYF. The rearrangement joins TRBV11-2 to TRBJ2-5; D uncertain. V lost 0 bases and J lost 5, with 13 bases in between. The CDR3 is made up of 15 amino acids. Germline loops: CDR1 SGHAT, CDR2 FQNNGV.

This clone was picked up many times. This sequence joins TRBV6-2 or TRBV6-3 and TRBJ2-7; D is unclear. V lost 5 bases to trimming and J lost 4 bases, with 18 bases between them. The CDR3 length is 15 residues. In germline, CDR1 is MNHEY, CDR2 SVGEGT. The CDR3 nucleotides are TGTGCCAGCAGTCAGTTCCGGGTCGAGTTTTACGAGCAGTACTTC. It codes for CASSQFRVEFYEQYF.

The J gene is TRBJ2-2, the V gene TRBV7-6; D possibly corresponds to TRBD1 (6 bases). The CDR3 runs 16 residues. V shed 2 bases and J shed 2 bases, with 12 bases lying between them. Germline V gene sequence: CDR1 SGHVS, CDR2 FNYEAQ. CDR3 sequence reads: CASSLPRDTNTGELFF. CDR3 sequence (DNA): TGTGCCAGCAGCTTACCCCGGGACACCAACACCGGGGAGCTGTTTTTT.

The rearrangement joins TRBV4-1 to TRBJ1-1; D gene uncertain. Per the germline V gene, CDR1 is MGHRA and CDR2 is YSYEKL. This CDR3 has 14 amino acids. V was shortened by 0 bases and J by 2 bases, with 7 bases between the two germline ends. CDR3 region: CASSQDRSNTEAFF. The DNA of the CDR3 is TGCGCCAGCAGCCAAGACAGAAGTAACACTGAAGCTTTCTTT.

V is TRBV11-2 and J is TRBJ2-5, with TRBD2 identical over 9 bases. With V trimmed by 1 base and J by 7 bases, 13 bases remained unmatched. Germline V lookup: CDR1 SGHAT, CDR2 FQNNGV. The CDR3 consists of 17 residues. CDR3 region: CASSLVGRGGLYVTQYF. The DNA for the CDR3 is TGTGCCAGCAGCTTAGTAGGGCGGGGGGGCCTATATGTGACCCAGTACTTC.

The genes are TRBV7-2 and TRBJ2-7; TRBD2 matches 9 bases. Germline CDR1 reads SGHTA; CDR2 reads FQGNSA. This CDR3 has 15 amino acids. Germline trimming cut 1 base from V and 2 bases from J; bases unmatched to any gene: 3. This CDR3 is CASSLVAGETYEQYF. In DNA, the CDR3 is TGTGCCAGCAGCTTAGTAGCGGGAGAAACCTACGAGCAGTACTTC. The full variable domain, in which reference TRBV7-2 and TRBJ2-7 provide the parts outside the CDR3, is GAGVSQSPSNKVTEKGKDVELRCDPISGHTALYWYRQSLGQGLEFLIYFQGNSAPDKSGLPSDRFSAERTGGSVSTLTIQRTQQEDSAVYLCASSLVAGETYEQYFGPGTRLTVT.

The chain recombines TRBV7-9 with TRBJ1-4; D gene unclear. Germline V lookup: CDR1 SEHNR, CDR2 FQNEAQ (reference sequence). V lost 5 bases, J lost 3 bases, and 13 bases lay in between. The CDR3 length is 15 residues. The CDR3 spells CASSQPRLSNEKLFF. The DNA for the CDR3 is TGTGCCAGCAGCCAACCCAGGCTGTCTAATGAAAAACTGTTTTTT.

The V and J genes are TRBV4-2 and TRBJ2-3; 13 nucleotides line up with TRBD2. The CDR3 has 17 amino acids. From germline, CDR1 is LGHNA and CDR2 YNFKEQ. The V segment lost 2 bases and the J segment 4 bases; nucleotides outside the gene matches: 6. This CDR3 is CASSQTKLAGGSDTQYF. As DNA, the CDR3 is TGTGCCAGCAGCCAAACTAAACTAGCGGGAGGGTCAGATACGCAGTATTTT.

The genes are TRBV25-1 and TRBJ1-5; D might be TRBD1 (5 bases). V was clipped by 5 bases and J by 2 bases, with 10 bases between them. Looked up from germline, CDR1 is MGHDK and CDR2 is SYGVNS. The CDR3 is 14 amino acids. The CDR3 here is CASSPRGGNQPQHF. In DNA form, the CDR3 reads TGTGCCAGCAGTCCGCGGGGGGGCAATCAGCCCCAGCATTTT.

To note about this clone: Germline and junction disagree at one end, which may indicate a read error. The CDR3 DNA is TGTGCCACCAGCTTATCAGGGCAGAACACTGAAGCTTTCTTT. Its translation: CATSLSGQNTEAFF. The chain joins TRBV13 to TRBJ1-1; perhaps TRBD1 as D (5 bases). The CDR3 totals 14 residues. Germline V lookup: CDR1 PRHDT, CDR2 FYEKMQ (reference sequence).

This clone was observed a single time. This sequence joins TRBV21-1 and TRBJ1-6; the D call of TRBD1 is as the table states it, not checked on the DNA. TRBV21-1 corresponds to a pseudogene. The CDR3 sequence is 15 residues long. CDR3 nucleotide sequence: TGTGCCAGCAGCATCAGGGACAGTGATAATTCACCCCTCCACTTT. Its protein is CASSIRDSDNSPLHF.

The chain carries TRBV4-2 and TRBJ1-5, with a weak D call TRBD1 (6 bases). The CDR3 has 14 residues. V lost 0 bases, J lost 6 bases, and 9 bases lay in between. Germline CDR1 is LGHNA and CDR2 is YNFKEQ. The CDR3 DNA sequence: TGTGCCAGCAGCCAAGAGCAGGGGACTCAGCCCCAGCATTTT. This codes for CASSQEQGTQPQHF.

The chain couples TRBV5-4 to TRBJ2-5, with 8 bases matching TRBD1. Germline V gene sequence: CDR1 SGHNT, CDR2 YYREEE (reference sequence). Trimming removed 0 bases from V and 6 bases from J; junction bases left unmatched: 1. The CDR3 runs to 13 residues. The CDR3 DNA follows: TGTGCCAGCAGCTTGGACAGGGGGAAGACCCAGTACTTC. Translating gives CASSLDRGKTQYF. Drawing the rest from reference TRBV5-4 and TRBJ2-5, the complete variable domain is ETGVTQSPTHLIKTRGQQVTLRCSSQSGHNTVSWYQQALGQGPQFIFQYYREEENGRGNFPPRFSGLQFPNYSSELNVNALELDDSALYLCASSLDRGKTQYFGPGTRLLVL.

On this clone itself: Other nucleotide sequences from this sample produce the same CDR3. The V and J genes are TRBV9 and TRBJ1-2; D not certain. Looked up from germline, CDR1 is SGDLS and CDR2 is YYNGEE. The CDR3 runs 11 residues. Trimming stripped 3 bases from V and 5 bases from J, with 5 bases between. The CDR3 loop reads CASSAGYGYTF. The DNA for the CDR3 is TGTGCCAGCAGCGCCGGGTATGGCTACACCTTC.

This chain joins TRBV5-1 and TRBJ2-7; D is perhaps TRBD1 (5 bases). This CDR3 spans 16 amino acids. Germline values: CDR1 SGHRS, CDR2 YFSETQ. Trimming shortened V by 1 base and J by 2 bases, and 16 bases separated the two germline ends. The chain's CDR3 is CASSLSQQAPPYEQYF. As DNA, the CDR3 is TGCGCCAGCAGCTTGAGTCAACAGGCCCCCCCCTACGAGCAGTACTTC.

The V call is TRBV19, the J call TRBJ1-6; 8 positions agree with TRBD1. Germline loops: CDR1 LNHDA, CDR2 SQIVND (reference sequence). This CDR3 contains 15 residues. Trimming at V came to 3 bases and at J to 8 bases, leaving 6 bases not matched to a gene. CDR3 loop: CASSIIETGDSPLHF. Here the CDR3 DNA reads TGTGCCAGTAGTATCATAGAGACAGGGGATTCACCCCTCCACTTT. The full variable domain, completed using reference TRBV19 and TRBJ1-6, is DGGITQSPKYLFRKEGQNVTLSCEQNLNHDAMYWYRQDPGQGLRLIYYSQIVNDFQKGDIAEGYSVSREKKESFPLTVTSAQKNPTAFYLCASSIIETGDSPLHFGNGTRLTVT.

V gene TRBV3-1 (or the pseudogene TRBV3-2) combines with J gene TRBJ2-2; D gene unclear. Germline V gene data show CDR1 as LGHDT and CDR2 as YNNKEL (reference sequence). V was trimmed by 0 bases and J by 4 bases, leaving 9 bases between them. The CDR3 runs 15 residues. The DNA of the CDR3 is TGTGCCAGCAGCCAAGATCGGGTCCTCACCGGGGAGCTGTTTTTT. Translation: CASSQDRVLTGELFF.

The chain employs TRBV11-2 and TRBJ1-1; TRBD1 agrees at 7 bases. Looked up from germline, CDR1 is SGHAT and CDR2 is FQNNGV. This CDR3 has 17 amino acids. The junction had 16 bases not matched to a gene; V was cut back by 5 bases and J by 4 bases. CDR3 nucleotides: TGTGCCAGCAGCCCTCCCGGGACAGACCCTTGGGGCACTGAAGCTTTCTTT. Amino acids: CASSPPGTDPWGTEAFF. Looking up the rest from reference TRBV11-2 and TRBJ1-1 gives the full variable domain: EAGVAQSPRYKIIEKRQSVAFWCNPISGHATLYWYQQILGQGPKLLIQFQNNGVVDDSQLPKDRFSAERLKGVDSTLKIQPAKLEDSAVYLCASSPPGTDPWGTEAFFGQGTRLTVV.

V usage is TRBV3-1 (or the pseudogene TRBV3-2) and J usage is TRBJ2-5; tentatively, D is TRBD2 (6 bases). Trimming removed 1 base at V and 0 bases at J, with 21 bases between. This CDR3 has 19 amino acids. Looked up from germline, CDR1 is LGHDT and CDR2 is YNNKEL (reference sequence). The chain's CDR3 is CASSQAGRRGVVYQETQYF. For the CDR3, the DNA is TGTGCCAGCAGCCAAGCGGGGAGGCGGGGTGTGGTGTACCAAGAGACCCAGTACTTC.